The clone carrying this TCR beta chain has just a few counts. As handled by the study authors: Researchers report that nucleated cell counts were estimated from reference gene primer amplification. Assay: immunoSEQ multiplex PCR; the TCRdb copy retains only in-frame clones and omits some. V, J and clone size were drawn from that table, and D and trimming were deduced from the DNA. The sample includes under 200,000 clones, roughly 75% seen only once; the top ten take 6.5% to 8%. This sample was included in a study of blood T cell repertoires in COVID-19. The germline gives CDR1 SNHLY, CDR2 FYNNEI. V gave up 7 bases and J gave up 5 bases, with 9 bases separating them. The CDR3 sequence is 12 residues long.

The clonotype originates from a man aged 65 to 79 with active or convalescent COVID-19. The V call is TRBV2, the J call TRBJ1-5, with D possibly TRBD1 on 5 matching bases. The sample was peripheral blood. CDR3 sequence: CASNARDQPQHF. CDR3 DNA sequence: TGTGCCAGCAATGCCAGGGATCAGCCCCAGCATTTT.